The clone carrying this T cell receptor beta chain is a singleton in its sample. What it recognizes is unknown. The sample comes from a study of shared clonotypes between healthy human individuals. For the study at large: The study drew on a couple of women and a few men aged 18 to 49 as donors.

In the original processing: Filtering differed because ImmunoSEQ produced junction-only sequences that carried no quality scores. The repertoire was sequenced with immunoSEQ multiplex PCR; TCRdb's copy has only in-frame clones and lacks some. D and trimming come from the DNA, and the V and J calls and clone size come from that table. The profile shows roughly 1,800,000 clones, over 85% of them singletons. Naive CD8 cells, CD45RO-negative and positively selected for CCR7, excluded terminally differentiated effector memory CD45RA+ cells. The germline V gene encodes CDR1 MNHEY and CDR2 SMNVEV (reference sequence). Trimming took off 7 bases at V and 4 bases at J, with 19 bases between the two ends. CDR3 length equals 15 residues. Study-level points and caveats: Although depth was large, rarefaction showed that sequencing of the sorted subsets was incomplete.

The TCR was taken from a man between 18 and 35 years old in good health. Specimen: naive CD8+ T cells sorted from blood. The rearrangement joins TRBV27 to TRBJ2-5, with no clear D. CDR3: CASTSVVGGIETQYF. The CDR3, as DNA: TGTGCCAGCACCTCGGTGGTGGGCGGTATAGAGACCCAGTACTTC.